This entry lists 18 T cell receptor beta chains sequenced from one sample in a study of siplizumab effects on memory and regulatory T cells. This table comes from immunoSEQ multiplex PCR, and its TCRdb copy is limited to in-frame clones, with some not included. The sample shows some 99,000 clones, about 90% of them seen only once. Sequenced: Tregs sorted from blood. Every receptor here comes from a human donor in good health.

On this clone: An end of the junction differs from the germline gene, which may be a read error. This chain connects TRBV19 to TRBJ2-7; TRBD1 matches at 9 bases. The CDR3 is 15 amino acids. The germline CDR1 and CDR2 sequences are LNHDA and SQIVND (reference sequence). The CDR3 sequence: CASSRMGTGPYGQYF. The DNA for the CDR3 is TGTGCCAGTAGTCGAATGGGGACAGGGCCCTACGGGCAGTACTTC.

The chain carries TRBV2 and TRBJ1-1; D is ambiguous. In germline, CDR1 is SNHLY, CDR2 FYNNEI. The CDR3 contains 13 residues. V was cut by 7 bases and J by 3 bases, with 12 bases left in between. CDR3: CASTKLRDTEAFF. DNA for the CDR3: TGTGCCAGCACCAAACTCCGGGACACTGAAGCTTTCTTT.

DNA of the CDR3: TGTGCCAGCAGCTTCCCGGCCGTATACTATGGCTACACCTTC. This gives the protein CASSFPAVYYGYTF. The V and J genes are TRBV5-4 and TRBJ1-2; no firm D call. The germline V gene has CDR1 SGHNT and CDR2 YYREEE (reference sequence). There are 14 residues in the CDR3. Trimming left V 2 bases short and J 3 bases short, with 11 bases between.

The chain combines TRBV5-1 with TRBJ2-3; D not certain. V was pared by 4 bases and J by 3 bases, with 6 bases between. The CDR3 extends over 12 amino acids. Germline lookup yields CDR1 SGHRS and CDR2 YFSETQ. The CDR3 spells CASSPRTDTQYF. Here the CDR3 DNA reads TGCGCCAGCAGCCCACGTACAGATACGCAGTATTTT.

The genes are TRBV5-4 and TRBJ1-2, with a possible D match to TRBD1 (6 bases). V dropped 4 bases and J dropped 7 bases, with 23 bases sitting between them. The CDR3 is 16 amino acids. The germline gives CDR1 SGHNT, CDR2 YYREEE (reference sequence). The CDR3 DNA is TGTGCCAGCAGCCACCCGACGGCACAGGGAGGTGTTGGCTACACCTTC. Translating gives CASSHPTAQGGVGYTF.

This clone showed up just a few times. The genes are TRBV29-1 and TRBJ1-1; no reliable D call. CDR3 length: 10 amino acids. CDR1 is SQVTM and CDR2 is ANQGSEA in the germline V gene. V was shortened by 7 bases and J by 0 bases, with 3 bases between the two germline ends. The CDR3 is CSGMNTEAFF. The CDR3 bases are TGCAGCGGCATGAACACTGAAGCTTTCTTT.

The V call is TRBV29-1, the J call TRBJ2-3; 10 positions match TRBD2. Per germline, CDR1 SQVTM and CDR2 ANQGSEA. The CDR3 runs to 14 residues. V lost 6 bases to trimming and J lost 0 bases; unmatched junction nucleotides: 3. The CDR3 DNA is TGCAGCGTGGCTAGCGGGAGCAGCACAGATACGCAGTATTTT. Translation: CSVASGSSTDTQYF.

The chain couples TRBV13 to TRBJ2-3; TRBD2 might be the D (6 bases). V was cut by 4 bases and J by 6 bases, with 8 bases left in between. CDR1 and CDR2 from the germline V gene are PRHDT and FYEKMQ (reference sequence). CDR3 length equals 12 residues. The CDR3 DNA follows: TGTGCCAGCAGCTCGAGCGGGGATACGCAGTATTTT. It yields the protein CASSSSGDTQYF.

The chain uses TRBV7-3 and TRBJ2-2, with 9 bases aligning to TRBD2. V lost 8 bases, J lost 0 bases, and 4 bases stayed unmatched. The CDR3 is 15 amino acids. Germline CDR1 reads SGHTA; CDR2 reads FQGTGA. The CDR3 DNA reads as TGTGCCAGCCGGGCGGGAGGGACGAACACCGGGGAGCTGTTTTTT. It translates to CASRAGGTNTGELFF.

The CDR3 DNA reads as TGTGCCAGCAGCTTGAAGGGACAGACTTATGAAAAACTGTTTTTT. It specifies CASSLKGQTYEKLFF. The chain links TRBV5-6 to TRBJ1-4, with 7 bases lining up with TRBD1. The CDR3 is 15 amino acids. The germline V gene encodes CDR1 SGHDT and CDR2 YYEEEE. Trimming at V came to 1 base and at J to 6 bases, leaving 6 bases not matched to a gene.

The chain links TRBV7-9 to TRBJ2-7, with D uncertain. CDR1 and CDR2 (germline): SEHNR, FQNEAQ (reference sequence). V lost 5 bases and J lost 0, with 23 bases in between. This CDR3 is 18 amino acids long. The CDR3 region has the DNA TGTGCCAGCAGCACAAGCCCCATATGGGGAACGAGCTCCTACGAGCAGTACTTC. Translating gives CASSTSPIWGTSSYEQYF.

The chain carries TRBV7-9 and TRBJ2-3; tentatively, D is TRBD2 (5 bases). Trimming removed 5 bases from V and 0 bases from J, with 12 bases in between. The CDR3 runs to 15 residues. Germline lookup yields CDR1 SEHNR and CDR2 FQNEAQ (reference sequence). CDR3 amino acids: CASSPMRVSTDTQYF. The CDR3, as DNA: TGTGCCAGCAGCCCCATGAGGGTGAGCACAGATACGCAGTATTTT.

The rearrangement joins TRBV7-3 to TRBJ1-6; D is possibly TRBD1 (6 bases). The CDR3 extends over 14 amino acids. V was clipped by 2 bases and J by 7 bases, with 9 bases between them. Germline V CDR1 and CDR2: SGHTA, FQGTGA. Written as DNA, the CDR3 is TGTGCCAGCAGCTTATACCAGGGGAATTCACCCCTCCACTTT. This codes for CASSLYQGNSPLHF.

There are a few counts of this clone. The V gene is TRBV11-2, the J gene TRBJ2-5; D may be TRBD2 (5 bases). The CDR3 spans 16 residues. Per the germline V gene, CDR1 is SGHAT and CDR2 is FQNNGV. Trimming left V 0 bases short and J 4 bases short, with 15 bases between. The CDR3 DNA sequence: TGTGCCAGCAGCTTAGATTTCCGGGGTTGGATAGAGACCCAGTACTTC. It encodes CASSLDFRGWIETQYF.

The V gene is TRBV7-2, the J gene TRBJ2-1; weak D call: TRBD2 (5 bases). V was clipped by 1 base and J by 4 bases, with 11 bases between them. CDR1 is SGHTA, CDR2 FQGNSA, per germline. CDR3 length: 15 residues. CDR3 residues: CASSLVAEAYNEQFF. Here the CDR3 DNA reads TGTGCCAGCAGCTTAGTCGCGGAGGCATACAATGAGCAGTTCTTC.

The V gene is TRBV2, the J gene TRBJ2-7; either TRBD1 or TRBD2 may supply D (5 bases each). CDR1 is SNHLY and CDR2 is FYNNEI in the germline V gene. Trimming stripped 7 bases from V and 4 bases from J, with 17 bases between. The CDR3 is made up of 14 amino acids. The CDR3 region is CASNREEGPYEQYF. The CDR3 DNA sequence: TGTGCCAGCAACAGAGAAGAGGGGCCGTACGAGCAGTACTTC.

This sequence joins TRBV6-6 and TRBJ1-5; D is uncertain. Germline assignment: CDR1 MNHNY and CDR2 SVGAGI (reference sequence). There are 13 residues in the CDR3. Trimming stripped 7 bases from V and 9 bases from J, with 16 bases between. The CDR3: CASKGPSNAPQHF. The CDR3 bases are TGTGCCAGCAAGGGCCCGTCGAATGCGCCCCAGCATTTT.

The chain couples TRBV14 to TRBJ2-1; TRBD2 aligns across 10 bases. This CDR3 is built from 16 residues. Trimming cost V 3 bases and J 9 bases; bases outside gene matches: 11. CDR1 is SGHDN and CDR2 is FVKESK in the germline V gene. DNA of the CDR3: TGTGCCAGCAGCCAGGCTCGGACTAGCGGAACGGGTGAGCAGTTCTTC. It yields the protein CASSQARTSGTGEQFF.